The 27 T cell receptor beta chains given below trace back to one sample, sequenced in a study of T-cell memory formation after mild COVID-19. TCRdb re-derived calls from the 5' RACE reads in MiXCR, one entry per CDR3 protein. Of 250,000 to 300,000 distinct CDR3 sequences in the sample, 15% to 20% were seen once. The specimen was PBMCs or a T cell subset sorted from them (not recorded which). These receptors came from a young man who had mild COVID-19 (a few samples of this study predate the infection). Cell type and time point are not known.

The chain joins TRBV21-1 to TRBJ2-1; TRBD1 is the table's D call, not checked against the DNA. TRBV21-1 is a pseudogene segment. This CDR3 comprises 18 residues. DNA for the CDR3: TGTGCCAGCAGCGCCCCCGGCGGACAGCGAAGCTCCTACAATGAGCAGTTCTTC. Its protein product is CASSAPGGQRSSYNEQFF.

The chain uses TRBV7-9 and TRBJ2-2; D call uncertain. The V gene lost 9 bases and the J gene lost 3 bases, with 5 bases spanning the gap. The germline V gene encodes CDR1 SEHNR and CDR2 FQNEAQ (reference sequence). The CDR3 loop spans 11 amino acids. The CDR3 loop reads CASPYTGELFF. The CDR3 nucleotides read TGTGCCAGTCCCTACACCGGGGAGCTGTTTTTT. The entire variable domain, with the rest obtained from reference TRBV7-9 and TRBJ2-2, is as follows: DTGVSQNPRHKITKRGQNVTFRCDPISEHNRLYWYRQTLGQGPEFLTYFQNEAQLEKSRLLSDRFSAERPKGSFSTLEIQRTEQGDSAMYLCASPYTGELFFGEGSRLTVL.

This clonotype was recorded many times. The chain has TRBV20-1 and TRBJ2-5; 7 bases line up with TRBD1. Germline V lookup: CDR1 DFQATT, CDR2 SNEGSKA (reference sequence). Trimming took 3 bases from V and 0 from J; bases not matched to a gene: 4. The CDR3 spans 14 residues. CDR3 nucleotides: TGCAGTGCTAGGCCCGGGACAGACCAAGAGACCCAGTACTTC. Amino acids: CSARPGTDQETQYF.

The rearrangement joins TRBV7-3 to TRBJ2-5; D gene ambiguous. The ends were cut back, 5 bases at V and 4 bases at J, with 11 bases in the middle. CDR3 length: 13 amino acids. Germline values: CDR1 SGHTA, CDR2 FQGTGA. The CDR3 reads CASSPHDSETQYF. The CDR3 DNA is TGTGCCAGCAGCCCACATGATTCAGAGACCCAGTACTTC.

The chain links TRBV6-2 or TRBV6-3 to TRBJ2-1, with D possibly matching TRBD2 (5 bases). V was trimmed by 0 bases and J by 2 bases, leaving 11 bases between them. The CDR3 spans 16 residues. The germline gives CDR1 MNHEY, CDR2 SVGEGT. The CDR3 protein is CASSYSSGFAYNEQFF. CDR3 nucleotide sequence: TGTGCCAGCAGTTACTCATCGGGGTTCGCCTACAATGAGCAGTTCTTC.

The chain combines TRBV24-1 with TRBJ2-1; 7 positions agree with TRBD1. Germline CDR1 reads KGHDR; CDR2 reads SFDVKD. The CDR3 runs 14 residues. The J segment lost 6 bases and the V segment lost 4 bases, leaving 5 bases of the junction unmatched. The CDR3 loop is CATSETTGVNEQFF. In DNA, the CDR3 is TGTGCCACCAGTGAAACTACAGGGGTCAATGAGCAGTTCTTC.

The chain uses TRBV29-1 and TRBJ1-1; 7 nucleotides agree with TRBD1. The CDR3 runs to 12 residues. The V and J ends lost 6 bases and 11 bases, in that order; junction bases with no gene match: 12. Germline assignment: CDR1 SQVTM and CDR2 ANQGSEA. CDR3 region: CSVNPGQMRAFF. The CDR3 DNA reads as TGCAGCGTGAACCCGGGACAGATGAGGGCTTTCTTT.

The CDR3 loop is CSVGDETQYF. In DNA, the CDR3 is TGCAGCGTTGGGGACGAGACCCAGTACTTC. V is TRBV29-1 and J is TRBJ2-5; D possibly uses TRBD1 or TRBD2 (5 bases each). Germline lookup yields CDR1 SQVTM and CDR2 ANQGSEA. V lost 4 bases, J lost 5 bases, and 5 bases lay in between. The CDR3 totals 10 residues.

This rearrangement joins TRBV5-1 to TRBJ1-6; D is perhaps TRBD1 (6 bases). The CDR3 totals 16 residues. Germline assignment: CDR1 SGHRS and CDR2 YFSETQ. Deletions cut 3 bases from V and 6 bases from J, with 16 bases between. Here the CDR3 reads CASSWNWVDSNSPLHF. The CDR3 nucleotides are TGCGCCAGCAGCTGGAATTGGGTGGACAGTAATTCACCCCTCCACTTT.

This clonotype was found a few times. The chain combines TRBV6-5 with TRBJ2-7, with TRBD1 as a possible D gene (6 bases). The germline V gene encodes CDR1 MNHEY and CDR2 SVGAGI. CDR3 length equals 15 residues. V lost 0 bases and J lost 2, with 11 bases in between. CDR3 protein: CASSYSLDSAYEQYF. The CDR3 nucleotides are TGTGCCAGCAGTTACTCCCTGGACAGCGCCTACGAGCAGTACTTC.

The table lists this clonotype with a few counts. This chain joins TRBV20-1 and TRBJ1-2; the D is unclear. This CDR3 comprises 12 residues. Germline V lookup: CDR1 DFQATT, CDR2 SNEGSKA (reference sequence). V lost 1 base and J 8 bases, leaving 11 bases between the germline ends. The CDR3 DNA follows: TGCAGTGCTAGAGCACTCTCCGAGGGCTACACCTTC. The encoded protein is CSARALSEGYTF.

This clonotype was found many times. V gene TRBV20-1 combines with J gene TRBJ2-2; 9 nucleotides agree with TRBD2. Per germline, CDR1 DFQATT and CDR2 SNEGSKA (reference sequence). With V trimmed by 4 bases and J by 6 bases, 3 bases remained unmatched. CDR3 size: 13 residues. The CDR3 DNA follows: TGCAGTGCTAAGCGGGGGGACCCCGGGGAGCTGTTTTTT. Its protein product is CSAKRGDPGELFF.

This clonotype has more than one count but fewer than ten. J is TRBJ2-3 and V is TRBV5-1, with TRBD1 as a possible D gene (6 bases). Trimming pared 4 bases from V and 4 bases from J, leaving 19 bases between. The CDR3 runs to 16 residues. The germline CDR1 and CDR2 sequences are SGHRS and YFSETQ. DNA for the CDR3: TGCGCCAGCAGCGATGGAGCGGACAGTTTCTCAGATACGCAGTATTTT. It codes for CASSDGADSFSDTQYF.

This clonotype was seen only a few times. J is TRBJ2-7 and V is TRBV7-6, with D perhaps TRBD1 (7 bases). Trimming pared 5 bases from V and 4 bases from J, leaving 12 bases between. Germline CDR1 SGHVS, CDR2 FNYEAQ. This CDR3 is built from 13 residues. CDR3 sequence: CASSAGGRYEQYV. The CDR3 coding sequence is TGTGCCAGCAGCGCAGGGGGGAGATACGAGCAGTACGTC.

V and J are TRBV20-1 and TRBJ1-2; 9 bases fit TRBD1. The CDR3 totals 13 residues. Germline assignment: CDR1 DFQATT and CDR2 SNEGSKA (reference sequence). The DNA of the CDR3 is TGCAGCGGAACAGGGGGCACTAACTATGGCTACACCTTC. It encodes CSGTGGTNYGYTF.

This clonotype occurred many times. The chain couples TRBV20-1 to TRBJ2-3, with D uncertain. V was pared by 5 bases and J by 3 bases, with 15 bases between. Germline loops: CDR1 DFQATT, CDR2 SNEGSKA (reference sequence). This CDR3 is 14 amino acids long. The CDR3 nucleotides read TGCAGTGCTGTGGACGCTTCAGGAACAGATACGCAGTATTTT. This encodes CSAVDASGTDTQYF.

This clonotype was observed a few times. This sequence joins TRBV20-1 and TRBJ2-7, with no clear D. Germline V gene sequence: CDR1 DFQATT, CDR2 SNEGSKA (reference sequence). The CDR3 contains 13 residues. V dropped 7 bases and J dropped 0 bases, with 13 bases sitting between them. In nucleotides, the CDR3 is TGCAGTGGAACTAAGGGTCCCTCCTACGAGCAGTACTTC. Translation: CSGTKGPSYEQYF.

This clonotype was seen a few times. The chain uses TRBV27 and TRBJ2-1, with 8 bases matching TRBD1. Losses at the gene ends were 3 bases for V and 6 bases for J; bases not matched to a gene: 7. This CDR3 spans 15 amino acids. The germline CDR1 and CDR2 sequences are MNHEY and SMNVEV (reference sequence). CDR3 nucleotides: TGTGCCAGCAGTTTCGGACAGGGTAGGGCCAATGAGCAGTTCTTC. This encodes CASSFGQGRANEQFF.

This sequence joins TRBV6-5 and TRBJ2-5; 7 bases align to TRBD2. CDR1 and CDR2 (germline): MNHEY, SVGAGI. The CDR3 covers 17 residues. V shed 2 bases, J shed 5 bases, and the junction held 14 bases outside the gene matches. The CDR3: CASSYKIVRAGAETQYF. The CDR3 nucleotides are TGTGCCAGCAGTTACAAGATCGTGCGTGCGGGAGCGGAGACCCAGTACTTC.

This rearrangement joins TRBV12-3 or TRBV12-4 to TRBJ1-5, with 7 bases identical to TRBD1. The J segment lost 3 bases and the V segment lost 5 bases, leaving 10 bases of the junction unmatched. The CDR3 contains 16 residues. In DNA, the CDR3 is TGTGCCAGCAGTCCCCCCTCGGGACAGCACAATCAGCCCCAGCATTTT. Protein: CASSPPSGQHNQPQHF.

The V call is TRBV7-2, the J call TRBJ2-1, with TRBD2 identical over 9 bases. This CDR3 has 15 residues. Germline-derived CDR1 and CDR2 are SGHTA and FQGNSA. Germline trimming cut 4 bases from V and 15 bases from J; bases unmatched to any gene: 16. CDR3 loop: CASSSQRGLAGSPFF. For the CDR3, the DNA is TGTGCCAGCAGCTCACAAAGGGGGCTAGCGGGGTCCCCGTTCTTC. Supplemented by reference TRBV7-2 and TRBJ2-1, the full variable domain reads GAGVSQSPSNKVTEKGKDVELRCDPISGHTALYWYRQSLGQGLEFLIYFQGNSAPDKSGLPSDRFSAERTGGSVSTLTIQRTQQEDSAVYLCASSSQRGLAGSPFFGPGTRLTVL.

V is TRBV27 and J is TRBJ2-7; perhaps TRBD2 as D (5 bases). This CDR3 spans 14 amino acids. Germline CDR1 reads MNHEY; CDR2 reads SMNVEV (reference sequence). V lost 1 base to trimming and J lost 0 bases, with 7 bases between them. CDR3 sequence: CASSLYGISYEQYF. DNA of the CDR3: TGTGCCAGCAGTTTATACGGGATCTCCTACGAGCAGTACTTC.

The rearrangement uses TRBV24-1 and TRBJ2-3; tentatively, D is TRBD2 (6 bases). V was pared by 7 bases and J by 0 bases, with 10 bases between. The CDR3 is 14 residues long. CDR1 KGHDR and CDR2 SFDVKD come from the germline V gene. CDR3 in amino acids: CATRGTSSTDTQYF. As DNA, the CDR3 is TGTGCCACCAGGGGGACTTCGAGCACAGATACGCAGTATTTT.

This clonotype was detected only a few times. V is TRBV23-1 and J is TRBJ2-5; D possibly corresponds to TRBD2 (5 bases). TRBV23-1 is noted as an ORF with a role that remains uncertain. V dropped 2 bases and J dropped 4 bases, with 14 bases sitting between them. The CDR3 contains 15 residues. The CDR3 reads CASSQPGGRRETQYF. In DNA form, the CDR3 reads TGCGCCAGCAGTCAACCTGGAGGAAGGAGAGAGACCCAGTACTTC.

The chain uses TRBV28 and TRBJ1-3; D possibly corresponds to TRBD1 (5 bases). V was cut by 8 bases and J by 3 bases, with 8 bases left in between. Germline loops: CDR1 MDHEN, CDR2 SYDVKM. There are 12 residues in the CDR3. CDR3 in DNA: TGTGCCAGCGGGACGTTTGGAAACACCATATATTTT. This gives the protein CASGTFGNTIYF. The full variable domain, completed using reference TRBV28 and TRBJ1-3, is DVKVTQSSRYLVKRTGEKVFLECVQDMDHENMFWYRQDPGLGLRLIYFSYDVKMKEKGDIPEGYSVSREKKERFSLILESASTNQTSMYLCASGTFGNTIYFGEGSWLTVV.

At least ten counts were recorded for this clonotype. The chain links TRBV5-1 to TRBJ2-3; the D gene is possibly TRBD1 (5 bases). Germline V gene data show CDR1 as SGHRS and CDR2 as YFSETQ. CDR3 length: 14 residues. V was cut by 4 bases and J by 5 bases, with 14 bases left in between. The CDR3 DNA is TGCGCCAGCAGCGCCGACAGCGCCGGAGATACGCAGTATTTT. Amino acid sequence: CASSADSAGDTQYF.

The gene calls are TRBV4-1 and TRBJ2-2; D unclear. Germline V gene data show CDR1 as MGHRA and CDR2 as YSYEKL. Trimming removed 1 base at V and 7 bases at J, with 10 bases between. This CDR3 is 14 amino acids long. Here the CDR3 DNA reads TGCGCCAGCAGCCAAGTAGCTGGGAACGGGGAGCTGTTTTTT. Its translation: CASSQVAGNGELFF.